The 3 T cell receptor delta chains reported below all come from one sample, sequenced in a study of Vδ1+ human thymocytes. Points from the study as a whole: Thymic TRG and TRD repertoires appeared highly polyclonal, with Gaussian CDR3 length distributions.

Extracted RNA was reverse transcribed into cDNA. The CDR3 regions were amplified by multiplex PCR from V-gene primers to a constant-region primer. TCRdb called clones anew from the multiplex PCR reads with CATT. The table shows 21,000 or so delta-chain clones, with about 8% occurring only once. These receptors are not linked to any known antigen. The sample was Vdelta1+ gamma-delta thymocytes from the thymus. Noted subset: FACS-sorted CD3+ TCRalphabeta- TCRVdelta1+ TCRVdelta2- thymocytes. These receptors were taken from a child under two years old who had congenital heart surgery.

This clone was counted only a few times. The genes are TRDV1 and TRDJ1; TRDD3 aligns across 10 bases. The junction had 14 bases not matched to a gene; V was cut back by 4 bases and J by 3 bases. CDR1 is TSWWSYY and CDR2 is QGS in the germline V gene. CDR3 length equals 18 residues. The CDR3 spells CALGGRVYWGIWADKLIF. The CDR3 DNA reads TGTGCTCTTGGGGGCCGGGTTTACTGGGGGATTTGGGCCGATAAACTCATCTTT.

This clone was detected only a few times. V is TRDV1 and J is TRDJ1, with D uncertain. This CDR3 contains 16 residues. Germline CDR1 reads TSWWSYY; CDR2 reads QGS. V was cut by 3 bases and J by 3 bases, with 17 bases left in between. CDR3 residues: CALGDDEGVDPDKLIF. Written as DNA, the CDR3 is TGTGCTCTTGGGGACGACGAGGGAGTCGATCCCGATAAACTCATCTTT.

This clone was counted only a few times. The chain combines TRDV1 with TRDJ1, with 10 bases matching TRDD3. The V gene end was trimmed by 0 bases and the J gene end by 0 bases; junction bases not matched to a gene: 25. CDR3 length: 24 residues. The germline gives CDR1 TSWWSYY, CDR2 QGS. CDR3 coding DNA: TGTGCTCTTGGGGAACTCCGGCCTGCGCCCCCGCAAATGGGGGATACACTTAACACCGATAAACTCATCTTT. This codes for CALGELRPAPPQMGDTLNTDKLIF.